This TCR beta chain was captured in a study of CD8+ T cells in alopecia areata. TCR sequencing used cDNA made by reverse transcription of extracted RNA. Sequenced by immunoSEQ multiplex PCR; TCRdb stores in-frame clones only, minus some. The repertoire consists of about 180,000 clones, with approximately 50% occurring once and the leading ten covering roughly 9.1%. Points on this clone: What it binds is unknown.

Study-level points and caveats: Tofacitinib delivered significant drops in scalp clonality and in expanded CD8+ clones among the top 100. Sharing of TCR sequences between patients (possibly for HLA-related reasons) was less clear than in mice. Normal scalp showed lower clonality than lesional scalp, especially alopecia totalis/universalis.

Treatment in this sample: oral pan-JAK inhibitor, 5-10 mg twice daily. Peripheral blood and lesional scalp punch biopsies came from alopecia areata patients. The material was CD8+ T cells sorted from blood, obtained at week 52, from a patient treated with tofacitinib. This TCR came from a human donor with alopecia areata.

The CDR3 protein is CATSRGEAESETQYF. DNA for the CDR3: TGTGCCACCAGCAGAGGTGAGGCAGAGTCGGAGACCCAGTACTTC. The rearrangement joins TRBV15 to TRBJ2-5; D not resolved. V was clipped by 1 base and J by 5 bases, with 14 bases between them. CDR1 is LNHNV, CDR2 YYDKDF, per germline (reference sequence). The CDR3 runs to 15 residues.